The rows below give T cell receptor beta chains drawn from one sample of a study of T-cell reconstitution after alpha-beta-depleted transplantation in children. TCRdb re-derived calls from the PCR reads in MiXCR, one entry per CDR3 protein. The sample yields just under 150,000 distinct CDR3 sequences, 8% to 10% seen once. Sequences were derived from PBMCs, mostly from graft donor cells, sampled 180 days after TCRalphabeta/CD19-depleted stem cell transplant. Every receptor here comes from a female patient aged 2-9 years who had a stem cell transplant for congenital amegakaryocytic thrombocytopenia, so the T cells may come from the graft donor. Each CDR3 is given without its conserved first and last residue. Clone size appears in some rows only: once, few, many, or a class for an expanded clone.

abundance: few; v_gene: TRBV6-5; CDR3aa: ASSSAEISYNEQF
abundance: .; v_gene: TRBV6-2/TRBV6-3; CDR3aa: ASRETPAYEQY
abundance: many; v_gene: TRBV28; CDR3aa: ASSQTKYYEQY
abundance: many; v_gene: TRBV7-9; CDR3aa: ASSDRGSTEAF
abundance: many; v_gene: TRBV20-1; CDR3aa: SVASGRSTDTQY
abundance: .; v_gene: TRBV28; CDR3aa: ASSLIGTGGNTIY
abundance: many; v_gene: TRBV20-1; CDR3aa: SASEGDPKPQH
abundance: few; v_gene: TRBV4-1; CDR3aa: ASSQVGPGQGAASGELF
abundance: few; v_gene: TRBV6-1; CDR3aa: ASTRTSTYEQY
abundance: many; v_gene: TRBV5-1; CDR3aa: ASSRTSGDTDTQY
abundance: many; v_gene: TRBV20-1; CDR3aa: SAYTGQVQY
abundance: many; v_gene: TRBV20-1; CDR3aa: SASWGPSYEQY
abundance: many; v_gene: TRBV9; CDR3aa: APGGCNQPQH
abundance: .; v_gene: TRBV7-2; CDR3aa: ASTLAGTSSYNEQF
abundance: .; v_gene: TRBV11-2; CDR3aa: ASSGTKVSYEQY
abundance: few; v_gene: TRBV4-1; CDR3aa: ASSQTSKSSNIQY
abundance: .; v_gene: TRBV5-1; CDR3aa: ASTGESGANGLT
abundance: many; v_gene: TRBV12-3/TRBV12-4; CDR3aa: ASSSGMITDTQY
abundance: many; v_gene: TRBV2; CDR3aa: ASSVALTAGEQY
abundance: many; v_gene: TRBV20-1; CDR3aa: SPGLADLETQY
abundance: medium-sized; v_gene: TRBV28; CDR3aa: ASRFPGTGVTGANVLT
abundance: many; v_gene: TRBV14; CDR3aa: ASSQGVSSSYNSPLH
abundance: many; v_gene: TRBV12-3/TRBV12-4; CDR3aa: ASSPRAFKGETQY
abundance: many; v_gene: TRBV7-6; CDR3aa: ASSTRADTQY
abundance: many; v_gene: TRBV11-2; CDR3aa: ASSTTGGTSGGVRNTGELF
abundance: many; v_gene: TRBV20-1; CDR3aa: SAPSTGSSAGYT